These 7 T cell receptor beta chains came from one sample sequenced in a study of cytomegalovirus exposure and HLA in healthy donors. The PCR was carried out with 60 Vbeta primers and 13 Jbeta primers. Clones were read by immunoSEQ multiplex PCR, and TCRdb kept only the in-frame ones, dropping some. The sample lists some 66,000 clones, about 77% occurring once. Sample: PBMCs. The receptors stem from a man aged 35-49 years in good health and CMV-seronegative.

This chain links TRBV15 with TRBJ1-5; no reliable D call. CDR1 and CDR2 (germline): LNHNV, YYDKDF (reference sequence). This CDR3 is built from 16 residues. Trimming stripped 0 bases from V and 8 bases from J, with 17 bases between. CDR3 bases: TGTGCCACCAGCAGAGATCTGGTGTTGAGAGGTGAGCCCCAGCATTTT. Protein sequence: CATSRDLVLRGEPQHF.

The CDR3 DNA is TGTGCCAGCAGCTCCCGGACAGGGTACGAGCAGTACTTC. Protein: CASSSRTGYEQYF. The chain combines TRBV11-3 with TRBJ2-7, with 8 nucleotides matching TRBD1. Germline values: CDR1 SGHNT, CDR2 YENEEA. The CDR3 has 13 amino acids. Trimming cost V 4 bases and J 4 bases; bases outside gene matches: 3.

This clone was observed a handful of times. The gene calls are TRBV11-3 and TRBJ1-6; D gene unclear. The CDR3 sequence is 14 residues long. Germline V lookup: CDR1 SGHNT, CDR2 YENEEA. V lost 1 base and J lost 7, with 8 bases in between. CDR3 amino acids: CASSLVWQNSPLHF. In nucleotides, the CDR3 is TGTGCCAGCAGCTTAGTTTGGCAGAATTCACCCCTCCACTTT.

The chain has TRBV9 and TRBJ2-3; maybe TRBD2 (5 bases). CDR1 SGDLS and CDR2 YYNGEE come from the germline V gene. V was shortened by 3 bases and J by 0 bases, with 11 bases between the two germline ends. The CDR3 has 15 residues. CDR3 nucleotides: TGTGCCAGCAGCGGGACGGGAATGAGCACAGATACGCAGTATTTT. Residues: CASSGTGMSTDTQYF.

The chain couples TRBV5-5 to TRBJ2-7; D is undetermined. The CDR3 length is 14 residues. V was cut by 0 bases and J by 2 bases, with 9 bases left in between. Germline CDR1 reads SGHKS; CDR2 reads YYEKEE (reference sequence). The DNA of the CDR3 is TGTGCCAGCAGCTTGGGTGTCCTTCCCTACGAGCAGTACTTC. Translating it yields CASSLGVLPYEQYF.

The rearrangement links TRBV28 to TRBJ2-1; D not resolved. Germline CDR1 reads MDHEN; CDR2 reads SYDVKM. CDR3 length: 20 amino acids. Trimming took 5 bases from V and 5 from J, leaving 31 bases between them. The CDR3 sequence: CASSPLPSSRITSKNNEQFF. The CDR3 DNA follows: TGTGCCAGCAGTCCCCTCCCTTCGTCTAGGATTACTTCAAAGAACAATGAGCAGTTCTTC.

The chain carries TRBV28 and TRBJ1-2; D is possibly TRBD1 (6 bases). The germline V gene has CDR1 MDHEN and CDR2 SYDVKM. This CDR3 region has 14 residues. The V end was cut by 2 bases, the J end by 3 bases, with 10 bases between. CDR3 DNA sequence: TGTGCCAGCAGTTTAGTACAGGGCGACTATGGCTACACCTTC. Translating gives CASSLVQGDYGYTF.